Given below is one T cell receptor beta chain in context. The data were taken from a study of blood T cell repertoires in COVID-19. After removal of 1 base from V and 3 bases from J, the junction contained 9 bases not matched to a gene. The germline CDR1 and CDR2 sequences are MNHEY and SMNVEV (reference sequence). The CDR3 length is 18 residues. Original methodology: Estimation of nucleated cell counts relied on the amplification of reference gene primers. Clones were sequenced by immunoSEQ multiplex PCR, and TCRdb holds only the in-frame ones, with some missing. The D gene and trimming were derived from the DNA, and the V and J assignments and clone size from that table. Of about 60,000 clones listed, 75% to 85% are singletons.

The sequence was obtained from a man in his fifties or sixties with COVID-19, enrolled during active disease. J is TRBJ2-1 and V is TRBV27; 10 bases are a match to TRBD2. Sequences were obtained from peripheral blood. This CDR3 reads CASSLFASGSYDYNEQFF. In DNA form, the CDR3 reads TGTGCCAGCAGTTTATTTGCTAGCGGGAGCTATGACTACAATGAGCAGTTCTTC.